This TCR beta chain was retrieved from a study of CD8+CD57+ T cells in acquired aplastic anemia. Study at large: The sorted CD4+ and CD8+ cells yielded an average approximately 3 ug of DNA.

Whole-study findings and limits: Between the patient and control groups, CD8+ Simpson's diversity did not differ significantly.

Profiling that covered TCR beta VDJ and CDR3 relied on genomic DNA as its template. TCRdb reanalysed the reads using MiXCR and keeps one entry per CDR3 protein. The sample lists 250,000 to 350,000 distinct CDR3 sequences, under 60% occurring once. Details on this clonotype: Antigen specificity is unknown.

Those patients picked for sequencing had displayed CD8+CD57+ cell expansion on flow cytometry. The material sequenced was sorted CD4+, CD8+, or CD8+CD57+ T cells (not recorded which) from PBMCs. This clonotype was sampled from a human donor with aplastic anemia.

In DNA form, the CDR3 reads TGTGCCAGCAGCTTACGAGTAGCGGGATCGCGGGAGCAGTACTTC. This sequence encodes CASSLRVAGSREQYF. The chain links TRBV7-8 to TRBJ2-7; 8 bases line up with TRBD2. The CDR3 has 15 residues. CDR1 is SGHVS, CDR2 FQNEAQ, per germline. J gave up 7 bases and V 2 bases, and 10 bases lay outside the gene matches.